These 17 T cell receptor beta chains share one sample of origin, sequenced in a study of cytomegalovirus exposure and HLA in healthy donors. Primers for the PCR totalled 60 Vbeta and 13 Jbeta. Data came from immunoSEQ multiplex PCR; TCRdb stores just in-frame clones and leaves some out. Of 170,000 or so clones listed, approximately 81% are singletons. The source material was PBMCs. The receptor set was obtained from a man between 18 and 29 years old in good health and CMV-seronegative.

The chain uses TRBV9 and TRBJ2-7; weak D call: TRBD1 (6 bases). The CDR3 has 14 amino acids. Germline V gives CDR1 SGDLS, CDR2 YYNGEE. Between the trimmed V and J ends, which lost 4 bases and 3 bases, there was a span of 14 bases. The CDR3 here is CASSPEGVFYEQYF. The CDR3 region has the DNA TGTGCCAGCAGCCCCGAGGGGGTGTTCTACGAGCAGTACTTC.

This rearrangement joins TRBV7-9 to TRBJ2-5, with 10 bases aligning to TRBD1. The J call is uncertain, as TRBJ2-7 better fits the DNA end. The CDR3 totals 13 residues. From germline, CDR1 is SEHNR and CDR2 FQNEAQ (reference sequence). Here the CDR3 DNA reads TGTGCCAGCAGCGACAGGGGGCTGGACGAGCAGTACTTC. Translated, it gives CASSDRGLDEQYF.

V gene TRBV15 combines with J gene TRBJ2-7, with 7 bases aligning to TRBD1. The CDR3 has 15 residues. V was clipped by 7 bases and J by 4 bases; unmatched bases: 13. Germline V gene sequence: CDR1 LNHNV, CDR2 YYDKDF (reference sequence). CDR3 protein: CATIMTGTVIYEQYF. The CDR3 DNA reads as TGTGCCACCATTATGACGGGGACAGTAATATACGAGCAGTACTTC.

The chain is built from TRBV7-9 and TRBJ2-1; D gene ambiguous. V was pared by 5 bases and J by 10 bases, with 12 bases between. Germline V gene lookup returns CDR1 SEHNR and CDR2 FQNEAQ (reference sequence). This CDR3 has 12 amino acids. CDR3 residues: CASSLLPREQFF. The CDR3 nucleotides are TGTGCCAGCAGCCTACTACCGAGAGAGCAGTTCTTC. Combining the CDR3 with reference TRBV7-9 and TRBJ2-1 gives the whole variable domain DTGVSQNPRHKITKRGQNVTFRCDPISEHNRLYWYRQTLGQGPEFLTYFQNEAQLEKSRLLSDRFSAERPKGSFSTLEIQRTEQGDSAMYLCASSLLPREQFFGPGTRLTVL.

This clone was observed a single time. The genes are TRBV6-5 and TRBJ2-1, with TRBD2 matching 9 bases. Per germline, CDR1 MNHEY and CDR2 SVGAGI. The trim removed 8 bases at V and 7 bases at J, leaving 9 bases unmatched. The CDR3 has 14 amino acids. In DNA form, the CDR3 reads TGTGCCAGCGGTAGCGGGAGCTACGGGAATGAGCAGTTCTTC. Protein sequence: CASGSGSYGNEQFF.

The V gene is TRBV21-1, the J gene TRBJ1-2; TRBD1, the table's D call, was not compared with the DNA. TRBV21-1 is termed a pseudogene. CDR3 length: 19 amino acids. CDR3 residues: CASSKAPKIQGNAGYGYTF. The CDR3 bases are TGTGCCAGCAGCAAAGCGCCGAAGATACAGGGAAACGCTGGCTATGGCTACACCTTC.

The table lists this clone with a count of one. The V and J genes are TRBV4-2 and TRBJ1-4; no reliable D call. V was trimmed by 4 bases and J by 8 bases, leaving 11 bases between them. Looked up from germline, CDR1 is LGHNA and CDR2 is YNFKEQ. This CDR3 contains 13 residues. CDR3 in amino acids: CASSPDGGEKLFF. The CDR3 nucleotides are TGTGCCAGCAGCCCGGACGGAGGCGAAAAACTGTTTTTT.

This rearrangement joins TRBV4-2 to TRBJ1-2; 7 bases map to TRBD1. The V gene end was trimmed by 3 bases and the J gene end by 0 bases; junction bases not matched to a gene: 7. The CDR3 spans 16 residues. Germline CDR1 reads LGHNA; CDR2 reads YNFKEQ. The CDR3 loop reads CASSHRTGDSNYGYTF. The CDR3 DNA follows: TGTGCCAGCAGCCATCGAACAGGGGATTCTAACTATGGCTACACCTTC.

The chain combines TRBV29-1 with TRBJ2-7; D is possibly TRBD2 (6 bases). Trimming pared 0 bases from V and 4 bases from J, leaving 10 bases between. This CDR3 is built from 13 residues. Germline CDR1 reads SQVTM; CDR2 reads ANQGSEA. CDR3 nucleotide sequence: TGCAGCGTTGAAGATAGCGGTTCTTACGAGCAGTACTTC. It is translated as CSVEDSGSYEQYF.

In DNA form, the CDR3 reads TGTGCCAGCAGTCCACCGGGACTAGCGGGAACCTACGAGCAGTACTTC. Amino acids: CASSPPGLAGTYEQYF. The V gene is TRBV27, the J gene TRBJ2-7; 13 bases line up with TRBD2. This CDR3 region has 16 residues. Germline values: CDR1 MNHEY, CDR2 SMNVEV (reference sequence). J was trimmed by 2 bases and V by 5 bases; bases with no gene match: 6.

This chain links TRBV5-5 with TRBJ2-5; D might be TRBD2 (5 bases). CDR3 size: 14 residues. Germline V gene sequence: CDR1 SGHKS, CDR2 YYEKEE (reference sequence). Trimming pared 4 bases from V and 5 bases from J, leaving 15 bases between. The chain's CDR3 is CASSPGPSGETQYF. CDR3 coding DNA: TGTGCCAGCAGCCCTGGACCGTCGGGGGAGACCCAGTACTTC. Full variable domain (outside the CDR3, taken from reference TRBV5-5 and TRBJ2-5): DAGVTQSPTHLIKTRGQQVTLRCSPISGHKSVSWYQQVLGQGPQFIFQYYEKEERGRGNFPDRFSARQFPNYSSELNVNALLLGDSALYLCASSPGPSGETQYFGPGTRLLVL.

This clone was seen once. V is TRBV10-3 and J is TRBJ2-5; 9 bases line up with TRBD1. Germline V lookup: CDR1 ENHRY, CDR2 SYGVKD. The junction had 10 bases not matched to a gene; V was cut back by 6 bases and J by 5 bases. CDR3 length: 15 residues. CDR3 protein: CAISRQGGEGETQYF. The CDR3 DNA reads as TGTGCCATCAGCCGACAGGGGGGAGAGGGGGAGACCCAGTACTTC.

CDR3 DNA sequence: TGTGCCAGCAGTTCCCCCTACTACAAGACGGGCGAGCAGTACTTC. Translation gives CASSSPYYKTGEQYF. The rearrangement joins TRBV27 to TRBJ2-7; D gene ambiguous. Trimming removed 4 bases at V and 6 bases at J, with 19 bases between. This CDR3 comprises 15 residues. Germline CDR1 reads MNHEY; CDR2 reads SMNVEV (reference sequence).

The chain couples TRBV7-9 to TRBJ2-3; D call uncertain. V was trimmed by 6 bases and J by 2 bases, leaving 6 bases between them. CDR1 is SEHNR and CDR2 is FQNEAQ in the germline V gene (reference sequence). The CDR3 contains 12 residues. The DNA of the CDR3 is TGTGCCAGCAGGGGCAACACAGATACGCAGTATTTT. Its translation: CASRGNTDTQYF.

The gene calls are TRBV25-1 and TRBJ1-2; 8 bases agree with TRBD1. CDR1 is MGHDK, CDR2 SYGVNS, per germline. Trimming at V came to 10 bases and at J to 4 bases, leaving 11 bases not matched to a gene. The CDR3 contains 14 residues. CDR3 DNA: TGTGCCACCTCATCCGCAGGGGGCAGCTATGGCTACACCTTC. Translated, it gives CATSSAGGSYGYTF.

In DNA form, the CDR3 reads TGTGCCAGCAGCGTAACGGGGGGGGCACGTTATGGGGAGCTGTTTTTT. Its protein product is CASSVTGGARYGELFF. The rearrangement joins TRBV9 to TRBJ2-2, with 8 bases lining up with TRBD2. V lost 1 base to trimming and J lost 8 bases; unmatched junction nucleotides: 10. The germline V gene has CDR1 SGDLS and CDR2 YYNGEE. CDR3 length: 16 amino acids.

This chain links TRBV9 with TRBJ2-3; the match to TRBD2 covers 10 bases. Germline V CDR1 and CDR2: SGDLS, YYNGEE. Losses at the gene ends were 3 bases for V and 0 bases for J; bases not matched to a gene: 4. The CDR3 totals 16 residues. The CDR3 spells CASSGPSGGSTDTQYF. CDR3 DNA sequence: TGTGCCAGCAGCGGTCCTAGCGGGGGTAGCACAGATACGCAGTATTTT. Drawing the rest from reference TRBV9 and TRBJ2-3, the complete variable domain is DSGVTQTPKHLITATGQRVTLRCSPRSGDLSVYWYQQSLDQGLQFLIQYYNGEERAKGNILERFSAQQFPDLHSELNLSSLELGDSALYFCASSGPSGGSTDTQYFGPGTRLTVL.